Listed below are T cell receptor beta chains from one sample, sequenced in a study of OX40 agonist ivuxolimab in advanced cancers. Only in-frame clones appear in the TCRdb table, and some are missing; sequencing was by immunoSEQ multiplex PCR. The sample has around 41,000 clones; around four fifths are singletons. Material: CD4+ or CD8+ T cells sorted from blood, obtained in a trial of the OX40 agonist ivuxolimab. The receptors originated from an adult with an advanced solid tumor such as melanoma, head and neck, liver or kidney cancer. Both conserved end residues are part of each CDR3. The D gene is left open where the match is weak. Not all rows give a size; the values are once, few, many and, for expanded clones, a class.

v_gene	j_gene	abundance	d_gene	CDR3aa	CDR3nt
TRBV9	TRBJ2-1	-	TRBD2	CASSPAGRGSYNEQFF	TGTGCCAGCAGCCCTGCTGGGCGGGGGAGCTACAATGAGCAGTTCTTC
TRBV5-1	TRBJ2-5	-	TRBD2	CASSLSGSGGETQYF	TGCGCCAGCAGCCTGAGCGGGAGTGGGGGAGAGACCCAGTACTTC
TRBV12-5	TRBJ1-5	-	-	CASGKWEDQPQHF	TGTGCTAGTGGCAAATGGGAGGATCAGCCCCAGCATTTT
TRBV28	TRBJ1-2	once	-	CASEGPWVNYGYTF	TGTGCCAGCGAGGGTCCCTGGGTTAACTATGGCTACACCTTC
TRBV6-5	TRBJ1-3	-	TRBD1	CASSRDRGNGNTIYF	TGTGCCAGCAGCCGGGACAGGGGGAACGGAAACACCATATATTTT
TRBV20-1	TRBJ2-7	few	TRBD1	CSAGDSYEQYF	TGCAGTGCTGGGGACAGCTACGAGCAGTACTTC
TRBV6-5	TRBJ2-7	-	TRBD2	CASSPMSGSGNEQYF	TGTGCCAGCAGTCCGATGAGCGGGAGTGGAAACGAGCAGTACTTC
TRBV5-1	TRBJ2-7	-	-	CASSLRDSYEQYF	TGCGCCAGCAGCCTGCGGGACAGCTACGAGCAGTACTTC
TRBV7-9	TRBJ1-3	-	-	CASSPPGPGNTIYF	TGTGCCAGCAGTCCCCCGGGACCTGGAAACACCATATATTTT
TRBV6-5	TRBJ2-3	-	TRBD2	CASSRTRTTDTQYF	TGTGCCAGCAGTCGGACTAGAACTACAGATACGCAGTATTTT
TRBV4-2	TRBJ2-7	-	-	CASSQDRRLEQYF	TGTGCCAGCAGCCAAGATCGCAGGCTCGAGCAGTACTTC
TRBV7-9	TRBJ2-2	few	-	CASSPVSTGELFF	TGTGCCAGCAGCCCCGTATCCACCGGGGAGCTGTTTTTT
TRBV18	TRBJ1-5	-	-	CASSKGGGQPQHF	TGTGCCAGCTCGAAGGGGGGAGGTCAGCCCCAGCATTTT
TRBV10-2	TRBJ1-1	-	-	CASSESFQNTEAFF	TGCGCCAGCAGTGAGAGTTTTCAGAACACTGAAGCTTTCTTT
TRBV30	TRBJ2-3	-	-	CAWRGRELTDTQYF	TGTGCCTGGAGGGGTCGGGAGCTGACAGATACGCAGTATTTT
TRBV6-6	TRBJ1-2	-	TRBD1	CASSYWDSSPNYGYTF	TGTGCCAGCAGTTACTGGGACAGTTCCCCTAACTATGGCTACACCTTC
TRBV10-3	TRBJ2-7	-	-	CAISPSSYEQYF	TGTGCCATCAGTCCCTCCAGTTACGAGCAGTACTTC
TRBV20-1	TRBJ2-7	-	-	CSATPRHEQYF	TGCAGTGCCACGCCCCGCCACGAGCAGTACTTC
TRBV10-2	TRBJ2-3	-	TRBD1	CASKPGQGAGAASTDTQYF	TGCGCCAGCAAACCGGGACAGGGGGCGGGGGCGGCTAGCACAGATACGCAGTATTTT
TRBV7-9	TRBJ2-7	-	TRBD2	CASSLDGLAGDHEQYF	TGTGCCAGCAGCTTAGATGGGCTAGCGGGAGATCACGAGCAGTACTTC
TRBV12-5	TRBJ2-3	-	TRBD2	CASGLGSSGYTDTQYF	TGTGCTAGTGGTTTGGGTAGTAGCGGGTACACAGATACGCAGTATTTT
TRBV18	TRBJ2-5	-	-	CASSPQVQETQYF	TGTGCCAGCTCTCCACAGGTCCAAGAGACCCAGTACTTC
TRBV14	TRBJ2-5	few	-	CASSQGYEVWQETQYF	TGTGCCAGCAGCCAAGGCTATGAGGTCTGGCAAGAGACCCAGTACTTC
TRBV18	TRBJ1-2	-	TRBD1	CASSQGTGTYVGYTF	TGTGCCAGCTCACAAGGGACAGGGACCTATGTTGGCTACACCTTC
TRBV28	TRBJ2-7	-	-	CASSSPARPSYEQYF	TGTGCCAGCAGTTCCCCGGCCCGGCCCTCCTACGAGCAGTACTTC
TRBV28	TRBJ1-4	-	TRBD1	CASSRRDSATNEKLFF	TGTGCCAGCAGTCGCCGGGACAGTGCAACTAATGAAAAACTGTTTTTT
TRBV7-9	TRBJ1-1	-	TRBD1	CASSLRGTGRMNTEAFF	TGTGCCAGCAGCTTAAGGGGGACAGGGAGAATGAACACTGAAGCTTTCTTT
TRBV7-2	TRBJ1-5	-	-	CASSLVGSAQPQHF	TGTGCCAGCAGCTTAGTGGGGTCCGCTCAGCCCCAGCATTTT
TRBV5-1	TRBJ2-3	-	-	CASSFPASTDTQYF	TGCGCCAGCAGCTTCCCAGCTAGCACAGATACGCAGTATTTT
TRBV14	TRBJ1-5	-	-	CASSPSKNNQPQHF	TGTGCCAGCAGCCCTAGTAAAAACAATCAGCCCCAGCATTTT
TRBV28	TRBJ2-1	-	TRBD2	CASTSGGLRTSYNEQFF	TGTGCCAGCACCTCGGGGGGGTTGAGGACAAGCTACAATGAGCAGTTCTTC
TRBV29-1	TRBJ2-1	-	TRBD1	CSAGTGGSGEQFF	TGCAGCGCCGGGACAGGGGGCTCAGGTGAGCAGTTCTTC
TRBV5-6	TRBJ1-5	few	-	CASSRAVSNQPQHF	TGTGCCAGCAGCCGAGCCGTTAGCAATCAGCCCCAGCATTTT
TRBV9	TRBJ2-1	-	TRBD2	CASSLQRGLAGGSLLF	TGTGCCAGCAGCCTCCAGAGGGGACTAGCGGGAGGGTCCTTGCTCTTC
TRBV30	TRBJ2-1	once	TRBD2	CAWSWGLAGGPSEQFF	TGTGCCTGGAGTTGGGGACTAGCGGGAGGGCCGTCTGAGCAGTTCTTC
TRBV6-1	TRBJ1-2	few	-	CASTPAGQGFYGYTF	TGTGCCAGCACCCCAGCTGGGCAGGGCTTCTATGGCTACACCTTC
TRBV6-1	TRBJ1-5	-	-	CASSEVGQPQHF	TGTGCCAGCAGTGAAGTAGGTCAGCCCCAGCATTTT
TRBV7-9	TRBJ2-1	once	-	CASSVTRDTNNEQFF	TGTGCCAGCAGCGTGACCCGGGACACCAACAATGAGCAGTTCTTC
TRBV5-5	TRBJ2-1	-	-	CASSLVPDGGNEQFF	TGTGCCAGCAGCTTGGTTCCAGACGGTGGGAATGAGCAGTTCTTC
TRBV28	TRBJ1-4	-	-	CASSHQREKLFF	TGTGCCAGCAGTCACCAAAGAGAAAAACTGTTTTTT
TRBV2	TRBJ2-7	-	TRBD2	CASSAPLAAYEQYF	TGTGCCAGCAGCGCACCCCTAGCGGCCTACGAGCAGTACTTC
TRBV19	TRBJ1-5	-	-	CASSIESGNQPQHF	TGTGCCAGTAGTATAGAGTCAGGGAATCAGCCCCAGCATTTT
TRBV19	TRBJ1-1	-	-	CASSIAGTPNTEAFF	TGTGCCAGTAGTATAGCGGGGACACCCAACACTGAAGCTTTCTTT
TRBV27	TRBJ1-6	-	-	CASRLQGNGNSPLHF	TGTGCCAGCAGGCTACAGGGAAATGGCAATTCACCCCTCCACTTT
TRBV29-1	TRBJ1-1	-	TRBD1	CSVRDRGRTRYTEAFF	TGCAGCGTTCGGGACAGGGGGCGGACCAGGTATACTGAAGCTTTCTTT
TRBV18	TRBJ2-7	-	-	CASSPGGSRYEQYF	TGTGCCAGCTCACCAGGGGGGTCTAGGTACGAGCAGTACTTC
TRBV11-2	TRBJ2-7	once	-	CASSLTNAYGEQYF	TGTGCCAGCAGCTTAACAAATGCTTACGGCGAGCAGTACTTC
TRBV18	TRBJ2-1	-	TRBD2	CASSPRLAGALVDEQFF	TGTGCCAGCTCACCACGACTAGCGGGAGCCCTCGTGGATGAGCAGTTCTTC
TRBV11-3	TRBJ2-5	-	-	CASSRRGTIQETQYF	TGTGCCAGCAGCAGAAGGGGAACCATCCAAGAGACCCAGTACTTC
TRBV7-2	TRBJ2-7	-	TRBD2	CASSASGRSSYEQYF	TGTGCCAGCAGCGCCAGCGGGAGGAGCTCCTACGAGCAGTACTTC
TRBV7-9	TRBJ1-2	-	-	CASSLGRVVRYGYTF	TGTGCCAGCAGCTTGGGCAGGGTAGTTCGATATGGCTACACCTTC
TRBV27	TRBJ2-1	-	-	CASSSKLSYNEQFF	TGTGCCAGCAGTTCGAAATTATCGTACAATGAGCAGTTCTTC
TRBV5-4	TRBJ2-3	-	TRBD2	CASSLGLAGADTQYF	TGTGCCAGCAGCTTGGGTCTAGCGGGAGCAGATACGCAGTATTTT
TRBV28	TRBJ2-5	-	-	CASSRNQETQYF	TGTGCCAGCAGCCGGAACCAAGAGACCCAGTACTTC
TRBV6-5	TRBJ2-5	once	-	CASSYSRSVGQETQYF	TGTGCCAGCAGTTACTCGAGAAGCGTGGGGCAGGAGACCCAGTACTTC
TRBV10-1	TRBJ2-1	-	TRBD2	CASGTGGEQFF	TGCGCCAGCGGAACGGGAGGTGAGCAGTTCTTC
TRBV2	TRBJ1-4	-	-	CASVLDEKLFF	TGTGCCAGCGTCCTTGATGAAAAACTGTTTTTT
TRBV19	TRBJ2-1	-	-	CASSNSGWGTEQFF	TGTGCCAGTAGTAATAGCGGGTGGGGGACAGAGCAGTTCTTC
TRBV28	TRBJ1-1	-	-	CASSLNRPNTEAFF	TGTGCCAGCAGTTTGAACAGGCCCAACACTGAAGCTTTCTTT
TRBV11-2	TRBJ1-1	-	-	CASSDQENTEAFF	TGTGCCAGCAGCGACCAGGAGAACACTGAAGCTTTCTTT